What follows are 2 T cell receptor beta chains derived from one specimen sequenced in a study of blood T cell repertoires in COVID-19. Generated by immunoSEQ multiplex PCR, the TCRdb table keeps only in-frame clones and is missing some. The sample contains 25,000 to 35,000 clones, around 85% of which appear only once. The sequenced sample was peripheral blood. All receptors come from a man at least 80 years old with active COVID-19.

The chain couples TRBV5-6 to TRBJ1-1, with a possible D match to TRBD1 (6 bases). Trimming removed 2 bases at V and 4 bases at J, with 9 bases between. This CDR3 contains 13 residues. CDR1 and CDR2 (germline): SGHDT, YYEEEE. CDR3: CASSFTGPTEAFF. The DNA of the CDR3 is TGTGCCAGCAGCTTCACAGGGCCCACTGAAGCTTTCTTT.

This clone showed up just once. V gene TRBV28 combines with J gene TRBJ1-2; D is unclear. Germline V CDR1 and CDR2: MDHEN, SYDVKM. There are 12 residues in the CDR3. V lost 5 bases and J 6 bases, leaving 10 bases between the germline ends. CDR3 region: CASSTYSDGYTF. For the CDR3, the DNA is TGTGCCAGCAGTACGTATTCAGATGGCTACACCTTC.